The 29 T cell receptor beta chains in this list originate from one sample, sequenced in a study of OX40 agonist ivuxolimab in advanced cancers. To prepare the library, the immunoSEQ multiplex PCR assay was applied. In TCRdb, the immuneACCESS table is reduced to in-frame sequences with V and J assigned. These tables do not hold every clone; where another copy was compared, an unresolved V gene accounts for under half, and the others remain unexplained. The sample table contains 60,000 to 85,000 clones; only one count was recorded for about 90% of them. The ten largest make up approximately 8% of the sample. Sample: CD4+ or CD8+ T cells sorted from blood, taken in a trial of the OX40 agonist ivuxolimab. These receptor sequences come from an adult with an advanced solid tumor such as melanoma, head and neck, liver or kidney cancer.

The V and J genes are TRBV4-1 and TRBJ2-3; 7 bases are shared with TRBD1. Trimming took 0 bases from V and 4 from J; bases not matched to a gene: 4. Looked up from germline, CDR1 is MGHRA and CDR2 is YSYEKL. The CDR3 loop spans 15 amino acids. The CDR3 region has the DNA TGCGCCAGCAGCCAAGATGCGACAGGGTCAGATACGCAGTATTTT. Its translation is CASSQDATGSDTQYF.

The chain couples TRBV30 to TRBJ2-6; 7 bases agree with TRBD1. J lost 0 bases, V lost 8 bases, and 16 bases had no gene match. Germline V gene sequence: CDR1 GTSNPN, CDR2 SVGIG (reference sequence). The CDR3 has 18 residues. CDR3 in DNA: TGTGCCGCCGGTCACTGGGCAGGGGGTTTCTCTGGGGCCAACGTCCTGACTTTC. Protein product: CAAGHWAGGFSGANVLTF.

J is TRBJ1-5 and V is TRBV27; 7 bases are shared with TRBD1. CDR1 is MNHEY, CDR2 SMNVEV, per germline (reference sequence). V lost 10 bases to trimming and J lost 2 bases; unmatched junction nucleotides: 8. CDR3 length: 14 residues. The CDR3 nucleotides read TGTGCCACCAGAGTAACAGGGGGCAATCAGCCCCAGCATTTT. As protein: CATRVTGGNQPQHF.

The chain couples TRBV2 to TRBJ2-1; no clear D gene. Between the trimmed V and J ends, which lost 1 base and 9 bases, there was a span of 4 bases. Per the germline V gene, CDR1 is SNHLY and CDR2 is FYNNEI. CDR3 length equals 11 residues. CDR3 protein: CASSEGLEQFF. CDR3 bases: TGTGCCAGCAGTGAAGGCCTTGAGCAGTTCTTC.

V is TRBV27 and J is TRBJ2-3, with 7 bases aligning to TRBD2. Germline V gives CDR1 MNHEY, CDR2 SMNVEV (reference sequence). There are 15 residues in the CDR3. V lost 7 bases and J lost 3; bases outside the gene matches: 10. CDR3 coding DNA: TGTGCCAGCACCCAAAGGGAGGGGCAAACAGATACGCAGTATTTT. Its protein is CASTQREGQTDTQYF.

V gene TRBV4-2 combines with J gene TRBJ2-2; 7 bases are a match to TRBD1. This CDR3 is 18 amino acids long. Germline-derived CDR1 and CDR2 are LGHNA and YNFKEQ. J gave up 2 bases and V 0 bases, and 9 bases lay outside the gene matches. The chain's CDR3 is CASSQDPPGTVNTGELFF. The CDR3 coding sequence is TGTGCCAGCAGCCAAGATCCGCCCGGGACAGTAAACACCGGGGAGCTGTTTTTT.

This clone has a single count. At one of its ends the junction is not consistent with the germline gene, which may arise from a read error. The CDR3 reads CASTLGEGLAAFF. The CDR3 DNA reads TGTGCCAGCACCTTAGGGGAAGGACTAGCAGCTTTCTTT. This chain links TRBV11-2 with TRBJ1-1; D is perhaps TRBD1 (5 bases). Germline V gives CDR1 SGHAT, CDR2 FQNNGV. CDR3 length equals 13 residues.

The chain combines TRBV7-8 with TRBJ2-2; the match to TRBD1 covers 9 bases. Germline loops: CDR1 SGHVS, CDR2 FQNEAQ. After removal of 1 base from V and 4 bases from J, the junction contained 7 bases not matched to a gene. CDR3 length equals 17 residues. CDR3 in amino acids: CASSLDLGTGLTGELFF. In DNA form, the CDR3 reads TGTGCCAGCAGCTTAGATTTGGGGACAGGGCTCACCGGGGAGCTGTTTTTT.

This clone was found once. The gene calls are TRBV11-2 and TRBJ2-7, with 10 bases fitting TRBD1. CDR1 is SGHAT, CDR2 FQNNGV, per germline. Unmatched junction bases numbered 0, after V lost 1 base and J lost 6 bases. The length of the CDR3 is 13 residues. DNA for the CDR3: TGTGCCAGCAGCTTAGGGACAGGGGGCGAGCAGTACTTC. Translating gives CASSLGTGGEQYF.

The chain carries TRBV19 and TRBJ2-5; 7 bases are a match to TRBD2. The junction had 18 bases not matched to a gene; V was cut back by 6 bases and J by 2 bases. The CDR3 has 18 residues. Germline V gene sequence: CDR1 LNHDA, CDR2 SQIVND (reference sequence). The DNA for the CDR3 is TGTGCCAGTAGCCCCGGTTGGCTAGCGGAGGGGAATCAAGAGACCCAGTACTTC. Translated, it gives CASSPGWLAEGNQETQYF.

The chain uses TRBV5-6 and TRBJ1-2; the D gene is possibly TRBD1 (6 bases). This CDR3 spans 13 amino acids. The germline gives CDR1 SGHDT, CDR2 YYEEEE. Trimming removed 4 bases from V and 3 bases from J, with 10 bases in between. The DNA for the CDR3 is TGTGCCAGCAGCCTACAGGGATACTATGGCTACACCTTC. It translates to CASSLQGYYGYTF.

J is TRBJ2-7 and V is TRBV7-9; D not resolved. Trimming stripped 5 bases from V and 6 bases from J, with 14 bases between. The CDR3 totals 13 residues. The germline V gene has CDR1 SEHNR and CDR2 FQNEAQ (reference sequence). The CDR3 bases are TGTGCCAGCAGCGACCCCCAGACCTCCGAGCAGTACTTC. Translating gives CASSDPQTSEQYF.

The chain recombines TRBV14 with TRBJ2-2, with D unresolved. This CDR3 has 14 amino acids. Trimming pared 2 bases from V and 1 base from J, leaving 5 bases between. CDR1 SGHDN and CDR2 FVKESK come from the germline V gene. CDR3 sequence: CASSQSQNTGELFF. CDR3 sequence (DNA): TGTGCCAGCAGCCAAAGTCAGAACACCGGGGAGCTGTTTTTT.

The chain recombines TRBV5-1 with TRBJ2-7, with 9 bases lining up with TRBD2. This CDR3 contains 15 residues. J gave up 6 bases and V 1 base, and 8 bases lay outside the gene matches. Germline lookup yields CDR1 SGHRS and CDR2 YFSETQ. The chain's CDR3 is CASSLTKASGTEQYF. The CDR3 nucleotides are TGCGCCAGCAGCTTGACAAAGGCTAGCGGGACCGAGCAGTACTTC.

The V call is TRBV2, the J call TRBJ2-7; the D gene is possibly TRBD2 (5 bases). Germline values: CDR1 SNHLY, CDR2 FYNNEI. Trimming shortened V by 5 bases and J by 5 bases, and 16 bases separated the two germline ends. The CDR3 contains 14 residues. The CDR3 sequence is CASSPRGGPHEQYF. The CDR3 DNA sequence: TGTGCCAGCAGTCCCCGAGGCGGGCCTCACGAGCAGTACTTC.

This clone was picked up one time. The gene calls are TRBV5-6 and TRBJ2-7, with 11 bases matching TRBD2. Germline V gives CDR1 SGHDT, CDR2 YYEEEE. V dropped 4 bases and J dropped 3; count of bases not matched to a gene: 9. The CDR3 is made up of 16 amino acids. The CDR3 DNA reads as TGTGCCAGCAGCCCCCTAGCGGGGGGCGAAAACTACGAGCAGTACTTC. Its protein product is CASSPLAGGENYEQYF.

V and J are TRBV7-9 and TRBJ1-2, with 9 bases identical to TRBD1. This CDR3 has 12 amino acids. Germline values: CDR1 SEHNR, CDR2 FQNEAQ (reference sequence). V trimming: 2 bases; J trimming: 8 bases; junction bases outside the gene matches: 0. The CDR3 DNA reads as TGTGCCAGCAGCTTAACAGGGGGCGGCTACACCTTC. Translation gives CASSLTGGGYTF.

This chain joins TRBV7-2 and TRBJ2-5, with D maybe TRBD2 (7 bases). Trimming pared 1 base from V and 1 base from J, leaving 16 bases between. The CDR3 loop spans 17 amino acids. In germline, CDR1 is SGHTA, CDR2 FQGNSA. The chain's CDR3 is CASSLELAGAFQETQYF. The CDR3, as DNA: TGTGCCAGCAGCTTAGAACTCGCGGGGGCCTTCCAAGAGACCCAGTACTTC.

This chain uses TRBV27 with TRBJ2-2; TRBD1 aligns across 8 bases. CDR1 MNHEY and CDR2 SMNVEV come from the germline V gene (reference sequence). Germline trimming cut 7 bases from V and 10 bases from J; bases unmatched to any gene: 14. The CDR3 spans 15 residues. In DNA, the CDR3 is TGTGCCAGCAACACGCGACAGGGGCCACCTGTGGAGCTGTTTTTT. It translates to CASNTRQGPPVELFF.

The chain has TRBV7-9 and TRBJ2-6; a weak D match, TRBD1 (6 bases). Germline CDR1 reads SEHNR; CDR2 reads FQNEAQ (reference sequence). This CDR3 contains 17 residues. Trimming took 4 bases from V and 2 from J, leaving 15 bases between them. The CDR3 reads CASSSPSSGAGANVLTF. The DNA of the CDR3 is TGTGCCAGCAGCTCCCCCTCGTCAGGGGCTGGGGCCAACGTCCTGACTTTC.

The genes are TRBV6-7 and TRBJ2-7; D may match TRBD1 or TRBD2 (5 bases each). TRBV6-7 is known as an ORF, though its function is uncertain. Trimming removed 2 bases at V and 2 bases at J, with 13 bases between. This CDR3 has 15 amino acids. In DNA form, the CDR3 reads TGTGCCAGCAGTTACCCGGGACGGAAAGCCTACGAGCAGTACTTC. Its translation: CASSYPGRKAYEQYF.

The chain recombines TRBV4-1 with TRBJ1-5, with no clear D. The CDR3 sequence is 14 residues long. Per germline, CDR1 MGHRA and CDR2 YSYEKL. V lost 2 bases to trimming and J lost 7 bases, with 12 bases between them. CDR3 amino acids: CASSQLGFGQPQHF. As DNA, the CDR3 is TGCGCCAGCAGCCAATTAGGGTTCGGGCAGCCCCAGCATTTT.

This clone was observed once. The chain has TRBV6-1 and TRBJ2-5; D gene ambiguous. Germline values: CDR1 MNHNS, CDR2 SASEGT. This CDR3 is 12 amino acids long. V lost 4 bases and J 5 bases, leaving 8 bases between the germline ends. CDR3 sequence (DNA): TGTGCCAGCAGTGGAATCTTGGAGACCCAGTACTTC. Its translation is CASSGILETQYF.

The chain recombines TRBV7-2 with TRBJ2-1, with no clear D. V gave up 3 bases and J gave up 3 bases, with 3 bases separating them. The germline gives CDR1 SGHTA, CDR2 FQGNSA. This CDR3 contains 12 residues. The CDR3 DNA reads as TGTGCCAGCAGCTTGGGCTACAATGAGCAGTTCTTC. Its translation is CASSLGYNEQFF.

The DNA of the CDR3 is TGTGCCAGCAGCCACCCGGGGCAGGGGGCAGAGGGGGAGACCCAGTACTTC. Its protein is CASSHPGQGAEGETQYF. The rearrangement uses TRBV5-5 and TRBJ2-5, with 8 bases identical to TRBD1. From germline, CDR1 is SGHKS and CDR2 YYEKEE (reference sequence). V lost 4 bases to trimming and J lost 5 bases; unmatched junction nucleotides: 16. This CDR3 is 17 amino acids long.

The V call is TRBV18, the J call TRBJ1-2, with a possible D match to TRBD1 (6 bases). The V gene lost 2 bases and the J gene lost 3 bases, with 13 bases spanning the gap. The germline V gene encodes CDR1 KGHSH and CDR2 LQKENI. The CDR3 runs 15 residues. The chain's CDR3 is CASSPGRGPDYGYTF. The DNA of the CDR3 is TGTGCCAGCTCACCAGGCAGGGGCCCTGACTATGGCTACACCTTC.

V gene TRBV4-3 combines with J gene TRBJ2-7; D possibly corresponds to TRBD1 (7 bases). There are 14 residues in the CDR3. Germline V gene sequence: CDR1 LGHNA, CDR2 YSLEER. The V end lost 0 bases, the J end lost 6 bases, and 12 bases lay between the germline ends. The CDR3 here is CASSQDRGAGEQYF. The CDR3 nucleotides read TGCGCCAGCAGCCAAGACAGGGGGGCGGGCGAGCAGTACTTC.

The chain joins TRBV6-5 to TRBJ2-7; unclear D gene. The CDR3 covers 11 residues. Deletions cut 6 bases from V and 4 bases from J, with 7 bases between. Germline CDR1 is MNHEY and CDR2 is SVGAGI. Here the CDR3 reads CASSDGYEQYF. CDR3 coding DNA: TGTGCCAGCAGCGACGGGTACGAGCAGTACTTC.

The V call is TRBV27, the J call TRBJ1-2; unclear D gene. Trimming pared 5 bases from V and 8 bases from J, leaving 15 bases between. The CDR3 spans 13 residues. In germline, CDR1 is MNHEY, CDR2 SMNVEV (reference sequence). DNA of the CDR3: TGTGCCAGCAGTCTCCACCCTTCGCGGGGCTACACCTTC. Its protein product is CASSLHPSRGYTF.